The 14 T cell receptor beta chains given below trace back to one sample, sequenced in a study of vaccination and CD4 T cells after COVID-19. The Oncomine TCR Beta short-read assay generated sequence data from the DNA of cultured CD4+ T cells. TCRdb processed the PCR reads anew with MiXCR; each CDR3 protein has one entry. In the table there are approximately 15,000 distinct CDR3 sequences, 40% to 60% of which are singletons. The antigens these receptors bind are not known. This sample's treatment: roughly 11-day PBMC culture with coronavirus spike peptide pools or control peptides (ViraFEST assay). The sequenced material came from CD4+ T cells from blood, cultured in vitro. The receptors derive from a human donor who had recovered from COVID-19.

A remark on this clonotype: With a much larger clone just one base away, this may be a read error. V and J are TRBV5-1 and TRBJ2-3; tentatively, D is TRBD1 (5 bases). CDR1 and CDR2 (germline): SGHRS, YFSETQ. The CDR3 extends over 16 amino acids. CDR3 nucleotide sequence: TGCGCCAGCAGCTTGGGCCTTTTTGGCCCCACAGGTACGCAGTATTTT. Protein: CASSLGLFGPTGTQYF.

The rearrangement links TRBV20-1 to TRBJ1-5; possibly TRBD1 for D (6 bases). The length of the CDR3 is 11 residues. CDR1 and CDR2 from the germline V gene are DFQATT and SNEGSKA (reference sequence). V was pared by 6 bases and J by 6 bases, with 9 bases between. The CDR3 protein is CSAKGVQPQHF. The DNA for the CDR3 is TGCAGTGCCAAGGGGGTTCAGCCCCAGCATTTT.

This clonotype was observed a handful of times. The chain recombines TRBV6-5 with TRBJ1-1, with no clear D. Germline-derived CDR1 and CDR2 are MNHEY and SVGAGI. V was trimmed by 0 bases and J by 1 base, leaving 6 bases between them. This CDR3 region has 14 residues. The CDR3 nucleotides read TGTGCCAGCAGTTACTCGAGCAAGAACACTGAAGCTTTCTTT. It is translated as CASSYSSKNTEAFF.

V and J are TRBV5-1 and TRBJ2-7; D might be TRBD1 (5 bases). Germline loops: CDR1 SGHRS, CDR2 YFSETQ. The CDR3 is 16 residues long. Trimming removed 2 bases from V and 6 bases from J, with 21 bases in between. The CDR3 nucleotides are TGCGCCAGCAGCTTTTCAATCGGACACACCCCAGGCGAGCAGTACTTC. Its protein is CASSFSIGHTPGEQYF. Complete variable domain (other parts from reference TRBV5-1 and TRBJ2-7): KAGVTQTPRYLIKTRGQQVTLSCSPISGHRSVSWYQQTPGQGLQFLFEYFSETQRNKGNFPGRFSGRQFSNSRSEMNVSTLELGDSALYLCASSFSIGHTPGEQYFGPGTRLTVT.

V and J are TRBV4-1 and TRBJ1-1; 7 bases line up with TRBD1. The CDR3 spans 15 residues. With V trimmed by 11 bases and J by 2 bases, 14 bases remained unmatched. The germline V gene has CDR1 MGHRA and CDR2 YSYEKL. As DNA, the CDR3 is TGCGCCGCAGGGGGGGTCCTAGGGGGAAACACTGAAGCTTTCTTT. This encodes CAAGGVLGGNTEAFF.

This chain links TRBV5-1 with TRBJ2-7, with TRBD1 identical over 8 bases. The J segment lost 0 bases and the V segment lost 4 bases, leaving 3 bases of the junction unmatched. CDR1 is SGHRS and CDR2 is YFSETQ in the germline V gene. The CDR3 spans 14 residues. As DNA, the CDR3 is TGCGCCAGCAGCCGGGACAGGAGCTCCTACGAGCAGTACTTC. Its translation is CASSRDRSSYEQYF.

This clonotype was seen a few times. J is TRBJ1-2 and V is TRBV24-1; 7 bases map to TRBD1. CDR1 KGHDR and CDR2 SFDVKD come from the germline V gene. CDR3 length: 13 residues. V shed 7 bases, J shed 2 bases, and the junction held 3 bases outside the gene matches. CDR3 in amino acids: CATSRDSNYGYTF. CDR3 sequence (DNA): TGTGCCACCAGCCGGGACAGCAACTATGGCTACACCTTC.

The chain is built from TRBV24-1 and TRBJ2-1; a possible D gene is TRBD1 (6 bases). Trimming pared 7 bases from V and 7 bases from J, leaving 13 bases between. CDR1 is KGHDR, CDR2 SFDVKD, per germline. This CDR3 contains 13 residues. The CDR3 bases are TGTGCCACCAGCAGGACAGAAATAAATGAGCAGTTCTTC. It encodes CATSRTEINEQFF.

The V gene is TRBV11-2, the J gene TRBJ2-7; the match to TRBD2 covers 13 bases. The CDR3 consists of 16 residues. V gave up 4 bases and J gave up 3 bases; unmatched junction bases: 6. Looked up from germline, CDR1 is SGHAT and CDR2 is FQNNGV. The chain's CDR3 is CASSSGLAGVNYEQYF. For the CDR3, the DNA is TGTGCCAGCAGCTCCGGACTAGCGGGAGTAAACTACGAGCAGTACTTC.

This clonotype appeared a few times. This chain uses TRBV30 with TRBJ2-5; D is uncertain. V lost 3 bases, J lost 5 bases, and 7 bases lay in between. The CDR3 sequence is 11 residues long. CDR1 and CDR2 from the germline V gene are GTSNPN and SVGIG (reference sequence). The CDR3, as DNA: TGTGCCTGGAGCTCCCCTGAGACCCAGTACTTC. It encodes CAWSSPETQYF.

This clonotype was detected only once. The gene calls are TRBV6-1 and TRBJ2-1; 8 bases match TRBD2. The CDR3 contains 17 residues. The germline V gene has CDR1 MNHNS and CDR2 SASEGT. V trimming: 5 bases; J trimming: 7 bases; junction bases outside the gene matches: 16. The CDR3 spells CASSPPPLPLAGNEQFF. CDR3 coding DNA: TGTGCCAGCAGTCCTCCCCCCCTACCTTTAGCGGGGAATGAGCAGTTCTTC.

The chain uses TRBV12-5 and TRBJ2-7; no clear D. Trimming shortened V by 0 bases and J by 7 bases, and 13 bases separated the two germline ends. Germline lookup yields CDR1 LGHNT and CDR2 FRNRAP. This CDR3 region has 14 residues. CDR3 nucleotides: TGTGCTAGTGGTTTGGTACTACCAGATGGGGAGCAGTACTTC. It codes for CASGLVLPDGEQYF.

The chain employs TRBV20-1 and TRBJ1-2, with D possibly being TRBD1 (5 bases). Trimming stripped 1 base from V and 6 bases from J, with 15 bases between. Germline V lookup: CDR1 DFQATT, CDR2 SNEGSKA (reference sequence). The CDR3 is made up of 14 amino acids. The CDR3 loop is CSARVAQGFNGYTF. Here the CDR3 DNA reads TGCAGTGCTAGAGTCGCTCAGGGATTTAATGGCTACACCTTC.

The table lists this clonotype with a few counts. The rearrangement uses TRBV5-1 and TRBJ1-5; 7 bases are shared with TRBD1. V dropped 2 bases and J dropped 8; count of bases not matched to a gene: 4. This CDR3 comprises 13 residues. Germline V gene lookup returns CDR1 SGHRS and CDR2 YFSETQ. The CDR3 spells CASSFTGVEPQHF. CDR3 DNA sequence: TGCGCCAGCAGCTTCACAGGGGTGGAGCCCCAGCATTTT.